The clone carrying this TCR delta chain appeared a few times. A read error is possible here, since a much larger clone lies one base away. The data derive from a study of gamma-delta T cells after stem cell transplantation. TCRdb reprocessed the RT-PCR reads using CATT. The sample carries just over 2,500 delta-chain clones, around a fifth recorded once. The V gene lost 3 bases and the J gene lost 0 bases, with 16 bases spanning the gap. The CDR3 runs to 16 residues. Germline values: CDR1 GEAIGNYY, CDR2 EKD. V is TRDV2 and J is TRDJ1; possible D gene TRDD3, 5 bases. The TCR sequence derives from a human donor. It is not recorded whose cells these are; they may come from a transplant donor. The sequenced material came from gamma-delta T cells. The CDR3 here is CACDAVLAPHTDKLIF. CDR3 DNA sequence: TGTGCCTGTGACGCGGTACTGGCCCCCCACACCGATAAACTCATCTTT.